Below, 15 T cell receptor beta chains from the same sample are listed, as sequenced in a study of T cells in tuberculosis. The method was immunoSEQ multiplex PCR; TCRdb's version includes in-frame clones alone and lacks a portion of them. The sample lists about 58,000 clones; roughly 90% were seen once. Cells were sorted from thawed PBMC rested overnight and stained with GMM-loaded CD1B tetramer, viability dye and anti-CD3. CD1B tetramers were loaded with Rhodococcus equi-derived C32 glucose monomycolate. Sequenced input: CD1b-GMM tetramer-negative cells sorted from PBMCs. All receptors derive from an adult woman with latent tuberculosis.

The CDR3 sequence is CASSGPTEAFF. In nucleotides, the CDR3 is TGTGCCAGCAGTGGCCCCACTGAAGCTTTCTTT. The chain couples TRBV7-9 to TRBJ1-1; D gene ambiguous. CDR1 and CDR2 from the germline V gene are SEHNR and FQNEAQ (reference sequence). The V end was cut by 6 bases, the J end by 4 bases, with 6 bases between. The CDR3 is 11 residues long. Looking up the rest from reference TRBV7-9 and TRBJ1-1 gives the full variable domain: DTGVSQNPRHKITKRGQNVTFRCDPISEHNRLYWYRQTLGQGPEFLTYFQNEAQLEKSRLLSDRFSAERPKGSFSTLEIQRTEQGDSAMYLCASSGPTEAFFGQGTRLTVV.

This sequence joins TRBV9 and TRBJ2-7; 7 nucleotides match TRBD2. Germline loops: CDR1 SGDLS, CDR2 YYNGEE. The CDR3 totals 15 residues. V trimming: 3 bases; J trimming: 1 base; junction bases outside the gene matches: 7. Here the CDR3 reads CASSETGTTSYEQYF. DNA for the CDR3: TGTGCCAGCAGCGAAACCGGGACTACATCCTACGAGCAGTACTTC.

The chain employs TRBV7-9 and TRBJ2-7, with TRBD1 identical over 10 bases. This CDR3 comprises 15 residues. V was clipped by 5 bases and J by 0 bases; unmatched bases: 4. Germline CDR1 reads SEHNR; CDR2 reads FQNEAQ (reference sequence). The DNA for the CDR3 is TGTGCCAGCAGCCAGGGGACAGGGGTCTCCTACGAGCAGTACTTC. Amino acids: CASSQGTGVSYEQYF.

The CDR3: CASRADRGGNTIYF. In nucleotides, the CDR3 is TGTGCCAGCAGGGCTGACAGGGGTGGAAACACCATATATTTT. This chain links TRBV6-5 with TRBJ1-3; TRBD1 matches 8 bases. The CDR3 totals 14 residues. Trimming took 6 bases from V and 3 from J; bases not matched to a gene: 4. Germline values: CDR1 MNHEY, CDR2 SVGAGI.

The chain has TRBV7-2 and TRBJ2-2, with a tentative D call TRBD1 (6 bases). From germline, CDR1 is SGHTA and CDR2 FQGNSA. V lost 7 bases and J 6 bases, leaving 15 bases between the germline ends. The CDR3 has 14 amino acids. The CDR3 spells CASTIGQTSGELFF. CDR3 in DNA: TGTGCCAGCACCATAGGACAGACCTCCGGGGAGCTGTTTTTT.

The chain combines TRBV7-2 with TRBJ2-3; a possible D gene is TRBD2 (6 bases). The CDR3 has 15 amino acids. CDR1 and CDR2 (germline): SGHTA, FQGNSA. V lost 2 bases and J lost 3, with 12 bases in between. The CDR3 DNA is TGTGCCAGCAGCTTAATGACGGGGGTAACAGATACGCAGTATTTT. This gives the protein CASSLMTGVTDTQYF.

The V gene is TRBV7-9, the J gene TRBJ1-1, with D maybe TRBD1 (6 bases). The germline V and J ends were trimmed by 8 bases and 1 base, with 14 bases remaining between them. Germline CDR1 is SEHNR and CDR2 is FQNEAQ (reference sequence). The CDR3 sequence is 14 residues long. CDR3 DNA sequence: TGTGCCAGCCAGAGCCAACAGGGGAACACTGAAGCTTTCTTT. Protein product: CASQSQQGNTEAFF.

The chain links TRBV19 to TRBJ2-2, with 7 bases identical to TRBD2. The trim removed 6 bases at V and 1 base at J, leaving 2 bases unmatched. There are 14 residues in the CDR3. The germline CDR1 and CDR2 sequences are LNHDA and SQIVND (reference sequence). CDR3 DNA: TGTGCCAGTAGAGTAGCGGGGAACACCGGGGAGCTGTTTTTT. It is translated as CASRVAGNTGELFF. The full variable domain, rest sourced from reference TRBV19 and TRBJ2-2, is DGGITQSPKYLFRKEGQNVTLSCEQNLNHDAMYWYRQDPGQGLRLIYYSQIVNDFQKGDIAEGYSVSREKKESFPLTVTSAQKNPTAFYLCASRVAGNTGELFFGEGSRLTVL.

V and J are TRBV28 and TRBJ2-1; D might be TRBD1 (5 bases). V lost 6 bases to trimming and J lost 3 bases, with 21 bases between them. The CDR3 has 17 residues. Per germline, CDR1 MDHEN and CDR2 SYDVKM. CDR3 sequence (DNA): TGTGCCAGCAGCTCACCCACCAGGGAATCGTACTACAATGAGCAGTTCTTC. It yields the protein CASSSPTRESYYNEQFF.

The J gene is TRBJ2-2, the V gene TRBV7-2; 8 nucleotides align to TRBD2. Losses at the gene ends were 6 bases for V and 0 bases for J; bases not matched to a gene: 12. This CDR3 is built from 18 residues. Germline CDR1 reads SGHTA; CDR2 reads FQGNSA. The CDR3 DNA sequence: TGTGCCAGCAGATTTACACTTAAGCGGGGGTCGAACACCGGGGAGCTGTTTTTT. This translates into CASRFTLKRGSNTGELFF.

The chain carries TRBV2 and TRBJ1-2, with a tentative D call TRBD1 (5 bases). Trimming removed 1 base from V and 4 bases from J, with 16 bases in between. Per germline, CDR1 SNHLY and CDR2 FYNNEI. The CDR3 extends over 16 amino acids. The CDR3 DNA follows: TGTGCCAGCAGTGAAGAGGTTGTAGACAGTCGCTATGGCTACACCTTC. Amino acids: CASSEEVVDSRYGYTF. Filled out from reference TRBV2 and TRBJ1-2, the complete variable domain reads EPEVTQTPSHQVTQMGQEVILRCVPISNHLYFYWYRQILGQKVEFLVSFYNNEISEKSEIFDDQFSVERPDGSNFTLKIRSTKLEDSAMYFCASSEEVVDSRYGYTFGSGTRLTVV.

Comment on this clone: Different DNA sequences within this sample yield the same CDR3. The CDR3 reads CASSPTVNTEAFF. As DNA, the CDR3 is TGTGCCAGCAGCCCCACAGTTAACACTGAAGCTTTCTTT. This chain connects TRBV7-3 to TRBJ1-1; D gene unclear. CDR1 SGHTA and CDR2 FQGTGA come from the germline V gene. This CDR3 is 13 amino acids long. V lost 5 bases to trimming and J lost 2 bases, with 9 bases between them.

The V call is TRBV6-5, the J call TRBJ1-2; 7 bases are shared with TRBD1. Trimming removed 2 bases from V and 5 bases from J; junction bases left unmatched: 2. Germline values: CDR1 MNHEY, CDR2 SVGAGI. The CDR3 extends over 13 amino acids. Here the CDR3 reads CASSYTGVYGYTF. CDR3 DNA sequence: TGTGCCAGCAGTTACACAGGGGTTTATGGCTACACCTTC.

This clone was seen just once. This sequence joins TRBV6-6 and TRBJ1-2; D uncertain. Looked up from germline, CDR1 is MNHNY and CDR2 is SVGAGI (reference sequence). The CDR3 consists of 14 residues. V lost 2 bases and J lost 8, with 15 bases in between. The chain's CDR3 is CASSYLKSERGYTF. The DNA for the CDR3 is TGTGCCAGCAGTTACCTGAAGAGCGAAAGAGGCTACACCTTC.

The CDR3 reads CASSFLGLEELEQFF. As DNA, the CDR3 is TGTGCCAGCAGTTTTTTGGGACTAGAGGAACTCGAGCAGTTCTTC. The V gene is TRBV27, the J gene TRBJ2-1; 8 bases line up with TRBD2. CDR3 size: 15 residues. The V segment lost 3 bases and the J segment 10 bases; nucleotides outside the gene matches: 11. Per the germline V gene, CDR1 is MNHEY and CDR2 is SMNVEV (reference sequence).